The 30 T cell receptor beta chains reported below all come from one sample, sequenced in a study of lymphopenia after photon versus proton radiotherapy. Method: immunoSEQ multiplex PCR; TCRdb's copy keeps in-frame clones and lacks some. The sample includes fewer than 70,000 clones, about 87% of them seen just once. Sequences were derived from peripheral blood, sampled from a patient treated with proton-based radiotherapy. These TCRs come from a man of 80 years or more with esophageal cancer.

J is TRBJ1-2 and V is TRBV19; D gene ambiguous. Trimming removed 7 bases at V and 3 bases at J, with 12 bases between. CDR3 length: 13 residues. Germline-derived CDR1 and CDR2 are LNHDA and SQIVND (reference sequence). The CDR3 coding sequence is TGTGCCAGTACCATCGCCCAGGACTATGGCTACACCTTC. Protein product: CASTIAQDYGYTF.

V and J are TRBV19 and TRBJ1-4; no clear D gene. From germline, CDR1 is LNHDA and CDR2 SQIVND (reference sequence). Trimming removed 0 bases from V and 6 bases from J, with 11 bases in between. The CDR3 totals 15 residues. CDR3 protein: CASSIDWGADEKLFF. CDR3 DNA sequence: TGTGCCAGTAGTATAGACTGGGGAGCCGATGAAAAACTGTTTTTT.

This rearrangement joins TRBV4-1 to TRBJ2-2; no firm D call. Germline V lookup: CDR1 MGHRA, CDR2 YSYEKL. This CDR3 is 14 amino acids long. Trimming stripped 1 base from V and 1 base from J, with 4 bases between. This CDR3 reads CASSQGQNTGELFF. DNA for the CDR3: TGCGCCAGCAGCCAAGGGCAGAACACCGGGGAGCTGTTTTTT.

The CDR3 DNA is TGTGCCAGCTCCCGGGAGGTCTGGTTCGGCTACACCTTC. This gives the protein CASSREVWFGYTF. The genes are TRBV7-9 and TRBJ1-2; no clear D. The germline V gene has CDR1 SEHNR and CDR2 FQNEAQ (reference sequence). This CDR3 spans 13 amino acids. Between the trimmed V and J ends, which lost 8 bases and 8 bases, there was a span of 18 bases.

This chain uses TRBV7-2 with TRBJ2-3; D ambiguous. The CDR3 length is 15 residues. With 1 base removed from V and 6 bases from J, the gap between germline ends came to 14 bases. Germline-derived CDR1 and CDR2 are SGHTA and FQGNSA. CDR3 residues: CASSLGVTAHDTQYF. CDR3 DNA sequence: TGTGCCAGCAGCTTAGGGGTAACTGCGCACGATACGCAGTATTTT.

The rearrangement joins TRBV28 to TRBJ2-7, with 9 bases identical to TRBD1. Unmatched junction bases numbered 4, after V lost 6 bases and J lost 4 bases. The CDR3 is 13 residues long. Germline CDR1 reads MDHEN; CDR2 reads SYDVKM. DNA for the CDR3: TGTGCCAGCAGAGGGACAGGGATTTACGAGCAGTACTTC. The encoded protein is CASRGTGIYEQYF. Full variable domain (missing parts from reference TRBV28 and TRBJ2-7): DVKVTQSSRYLVKRTGEKVFLECVQDMDHENMFWYRQDPGLGLRLIYFSYDVKMKEKGDIPEGYSVSREKKERFSLILESASTNQTSMYLCASRGTGIYEQYFGPGTRLTVT.

The chain recombines TRBV7-8 with TRBJ1-4; D unclear. Trimming cost V 5 bases and J 0 bases, with 10 bases left between them. The CDR3 extends over 15 amino acids. CDR1 is SGHVS, CDR2 FQNEAQ, per germline. The CDR3 DNA reads as TGTGCCAGCAGCCCATGGACGGCAACTAATGAAAAACTGTTTTTT. This encodes CASSPWTATNEKLFF.

The chain links TRBV9 to TRBJ2-2, with D possibly called TRBD1 or TRBD2 (5 bases each). V was shortened by 1 base and J by 7 bases, with 14 bases between the two germline ends. The V gene's germline CDR1 is SGDLS and CDR2 YYNGEE. This CDR3 comprises 15 residues. The CDR3 DNA sequence: TGTGCCAGCAGCGTAAAGGGACCAGGGAGCGGGGAGCTGTTTTTT. This encodes CASSVKGPGSGELFF.

The genes are TRBV2 and TRBJ2-5; 9 positions agree with TRBD2. The V and J ends lost 6 bases and 3 bases, in that order; junction bases with no gene match: 11. This CDR3 is built from 16 residues. CDR1 is SNHLY and CDR2 is FYNNEI in the germline V gene. CDR3 residues: CASSQRGLAGKETQYF. CDR3 in DNA: TGTGCCAGCAGCCAAAGGGGGCTAGCGGGAAAAGAGACCCAGTACTTC.

CDR3 sequence reads: CASSLDGTDTYEQYF. The CDR3 bases are TGTGCCAGCAGCTTAGACGGGACGGATACCTACGAGCAGTACTTC. V is TRBV11-2 and J is TRBJ2-7; D may match TRBD1 or TRBD2 (5 bases each). V shed 0 bases and J shed 2 bases, with 11 bases lying between them. Germline loops: CDR1 SGHAT, CDR2 FQNNGV. The CDR3 is 15 amino acids.

This chain joins TRBV12-2 and TRBJ2-2. TRBV12-2 is noted as a pseudogene. The CDR3 covers 13 residues. CDR3 sequence reads: CAMDRRFTGELFF. CDR3 bases: TGTGCAATGGACCGACGATTCACCGGGGAGCTGTTTTTT.

The chain carries TRBV2 and TRBJ2-1; 15 positions agree with TRBD2. Germline V gene sequence: CDR1 SNHLY, CDR2 FYNNEI. V lost 1 base to trimming and J lost 9 bases; unmatched junction nucleotides: 4. The CDR3 consists of 16 residues. CDR3 protein: CASSEGTSGGAGEQFF. The CDR3 nucleotides read TGTGCCAGCAGTGAAGGGACTAGCGGGGGGGCCGGTGAGCAGTTCTTC.

V and J are TRBV7-9 and TRBJ2-7; D remains unclear. V shed 3 bases and J shed 0 bases, with 9 bases lying between them. CDR1 is SEHNR, CDR2 FQNEAQ, per germline (reference sequence). This CDR3 region has 14 residues. The CDR3 sequence: CASSFGRVSYEQYF. The CDR3 region has the DNA TGTGCCAGCAGCTTCGGACGGGTCTCCTACGAGCAGTACTTC.

The chain couples TRBV11-1 to TRBJ2-5; perhaps TRBD1 as D (6 bases). The germline gives CDR1 SGHAT, CDR2 FQDESV (reference sequence). V was pared by 9 bases and J by 1 base, with 24 bases between. CDR3 size: 17 residues. The DNA of the CDR3 is TGTGCCAGTAAGACCTCCCTGTGGGGGCCCCTCCAAGAGACCCAGTACTTC. Its translation: CASKTSLWGPLQETQYF.

The chain has TRBV30 and TRBJ2-5; D is possibly TRBD2 (6 bases). Germline values: CDR1 GTSNPN, CDR2 SVGIG (reference sequence). The CDR3 has 14 amino acids. The V end lost 5 bases, the J end lost 5 bases, and 18 bases lay between the germline ends. Written as DNA, the CDR3 is TGTGCCTGGGGTCCTACTAGCCCTCTCGAGACCCAGTACTTC. Its protein is CAWGPTSPLETQYF.

The CDR3 protein is CAWSVKGANYGYTF. CDR3 DNA: TGTGCCTGGAGTGTAAAGGGGGCTAACTATGGCTACACCTTC. V gene TRBV30 combines with J gene TRBJ1-2; perhaps TRBD1 as D (6 bases). V dropped 0 bases and J dropped 0 bases, with 8 bases sitting between them. The V gene's germline CDR1 is GTSNPN and CDR2 SVGIG (reference sequence). The CDR3 has 14 residues.

The chain employs TRBV5-6 and TRBJ1-3, with a tentative D call TRBD1 (5 bases). Germline lookup yields CDR1 SGHDT and CDR2 YYEEEE. This CDR3 region has 16 residues. The V gene lost 4 bases and the J gene lost 0 bases, with 14 bases spanning the gap. The CDR3: CASSRGPPDSGNTIYF. CDR3 bases: TGTGCCAGCAGCAGGGGTCCGCCGGACTCTGGAAACACCATATATTTT.

The chain is built from TRBV2 and TRBJ2-5, with D uncertain. CDR1 and CDR2 from the germline V gene are SNHLY and FYNNEI. Between the trimmed V and J ends, which lost 5 bases and 4 bases, there was a span of 11 bases. The CDR3 is 13 amino acids. CDR3 in DNA: TGTGCCAGCAGTTACAACTACGGAGAGACCCAGTACTTC. Translation gives CASSYNYGETQYF.

The chain has TRBV4-1 and TRBJ1-3, with D unclear. This CDR3 region has 20 residues. The germline CDR1 and CDR2 sequences are MGHRA and YSYEKL. The V end lost 0 bases, the J end lost 0 bases, and 21 bases lay between the germline ends. This CDR3 reads CASSQDGRSRALHSGNTIYF. Written as DNA, the CDR3 is TGCGCCAGCAGCCAAGATGGCCGCAGTAGGGCCCTCCACTCTGGAAACACCATATATTTT.

The gene calls are TRBV25-1 and TRBJ2-7; D is undetermined. Trimming took 3 bases from V and 3 from J, leaving 6 bases between them. CDR1 is MGHDK, CDR2 SYGVNS, per germline. The CDR3 is 12 amino acids. The CDR3 nucleotides read TGTGCCAGCAGTGACGGCCTCTACGAGCAGTACTTC. It specifies CASSDGLYEQYF.

V gene TRBV19 combines with J gene TRBJ1-5, with D unresolved. Germline CDR1 and CDR2: LNHDA and SQIVND (reference sequence). Between the trimmed V and J ends, which lost 3 bases and 2 bases, there was a span of 8 bases. The CDR3 is made up of 14 amino acids. The CDR3 region has the DNA TGTGCCAGTAGTATGTCTGGGGGCAATCAGCCCCAGCATTTT. Protein: CASSMSGGNQPQHF.

The chain uses TRBV7-6 and TRBJ2-3; D is uncertain. Germline V lookup: CDR1 SGHVS, CDR2 FNYEAQ. The V and J ends lost 2 bases and 4 bases respectively, with 10 bases between them. CDR3 length equals 14 residues. Written as DNA, the CDR3 is TGTGCCAGCAGCTTAATCGTGGGATCAGATACGCAGTATTTT. This codes for CASSLIVGSDTQYF.

This clone was counted once. The chain recombines TRBV29-1 with TRBJ2-5; no firm D call. V dropped 5 bases and J dropped 7 bases, with 14 bases sitting between them. CDR1 is SQVTM and CDR2 is ANQGSEA in the germline V gene. This CDR3 is built from 12 residues. CDR3: CSVRPSEGTQYF. CDR3 DNA: TGCAGCGTTAGGCCCTCGGAAGGGACCCAGTACTTC.

This clone was detected only once. This chain uses TRBV6-5 with TRBJ2-7; no clear D. This CDR3 comprises 14 residues. The germline V and J ends were trimmed by 5 bases and 3 bases, with 14 bases remaining between them. Germline lookup yields CDR1 MNHEY and CDR2 SVGAGI. The CDR3 nucleotides read TGTGCCAGCAGTACCCTCGATCGGCGCTACGAGCAGTACTTC. Translated, it gives CASSTLDRRYEQYF.

The V call is TRBV9, the J call TRBJ2-3, with TRBD1 identical over 9 bases. Germline V gene sequence: CDR1 SGDLS, CDR2 YYNGEE. The CDR3 loop spans 15 amino acids. Germline trimming cut 4 bases from V and 0 bases from J; bases unmatched to any gene: 3. As DNA, the CDR3 is TGTGCCAGCAGCTGGACAGGGGCGAGCACAGATACGCAGTATTTT. Protein: CASSWTGASTDTQYF.

CDR3 loop: CASSWVGLVNTGELFF. Here the CDR3 DNA reads TGTGCCAGCAGCTGGGTGGGTTTGGTTAACACCGGGGAGCTGTTTTTT. V gene TRBV11-2 combines with J gene TRBJ2-2; D is ambiguous. Germline V lookup: CDR1 SGHAT, CDR2 FQNNGV. This CDR3 has 16 residues. Trimming stripped 4 bases from V and 2 bases from J, with 14 bases between.

V is TRBV27 and J is TRBJ1-2; D is unclear. From germline, CDR1 is MNHEY and CDR2 SMNVEV (reference sequence). V gave up 2 bases and J gave up 4 bases, with 11 bases separating them. The CDR3 spans 14 residues. The CDR3: CASSLDEGGYGYTF. CDR3 sequence (DNA): TGTGCCAGCAGTTTAGATGAGGGAGGCTATGGCTACACCTTC.

The V gene is TRBV11-3, the J gene TRBJ1-4, with a tentative D call TRBD1 (5 bases). V dropped 5 bases and J dropped 8 bases, with 18 bases sitting between them. The germline V gene encodes CDR1 SGHNT and CDR2 YENEEA. This CDR3 is 15 amino acids long. As DNA, the CDR3 is TGTGCCAGCAGCCCAGGGCCCGGCGGTAGGGAAAAACTGTTTTTT. Amino acid sequence: CASSPGPGGREKLFF.

CDR3 sequence reads: CASSRGVGQGTTEAFF. The CDR3, as DNA: TGTGCCAGTAGTAGAGGCGTGGGACAGGGAACCACTGAAGCTTTCTTT. J is TRBJ1-1 and V is TRBV19, with 9 bases aligning to TRBD1. Germline lookup yields CDR1 LNHDA and CDR2 SQIVND (reference sequence). V trimming: 4 bases; J trimming: 4 bases; junction bases outside the gene matches: 10. This CDR3 is 16 amino acids long.

This clone was observed once. This rearrangement joins TRBV5-4 to TRBJ2-7, with D perhaps given as TRBD1 or TRBD2 (5 bases each). Germline V gene lookup returns CDR1 SGHNT and CDR2 YYREEE (reference sequence). With 4 bases removed from V and 5 bases from J, the gap between germline ends came to 13 bases. CDR3 size: 13 residues. The CDR3 DNA reads TGTGCCAGCAGCGTGACAGAGGGCAACGAGCAGTACTTC. Its protein is CASSVTEGNEQYF.